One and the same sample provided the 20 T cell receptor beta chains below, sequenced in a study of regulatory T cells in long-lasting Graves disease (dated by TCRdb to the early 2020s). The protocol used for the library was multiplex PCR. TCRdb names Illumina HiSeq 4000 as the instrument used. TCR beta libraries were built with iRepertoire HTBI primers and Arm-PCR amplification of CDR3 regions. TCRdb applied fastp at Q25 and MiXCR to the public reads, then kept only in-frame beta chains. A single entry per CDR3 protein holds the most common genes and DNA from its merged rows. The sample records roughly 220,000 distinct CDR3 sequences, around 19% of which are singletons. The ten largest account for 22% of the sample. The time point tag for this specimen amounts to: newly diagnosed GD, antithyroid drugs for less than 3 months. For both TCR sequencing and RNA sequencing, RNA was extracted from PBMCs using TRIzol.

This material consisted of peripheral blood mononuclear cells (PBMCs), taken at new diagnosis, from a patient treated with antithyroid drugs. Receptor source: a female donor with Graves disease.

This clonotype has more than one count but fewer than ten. The CDR3 nucleotides are TGTGCCAGTAGCCAGGACAGCCTGTCGGGCACAGATACGCAGTATTTT. This gives the protein CASSQDSLSGTDTQYF. The rearrangement joins TRBV19 to TRBJ2-3; D might be TRBD1 (6 bases). CDR3 length: 16 residues. Germline V CDR1 and CDR2: LNHDA, SQIVND (reference sequence). Trimming removed 6 bases from V and 1 base from J, with 17 bases in between.

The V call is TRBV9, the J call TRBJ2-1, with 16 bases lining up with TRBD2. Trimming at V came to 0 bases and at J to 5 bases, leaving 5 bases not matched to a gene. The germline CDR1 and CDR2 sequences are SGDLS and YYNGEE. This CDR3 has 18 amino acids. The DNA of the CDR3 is TGTGCCAGCAGCGTAGAGGGGACTAGCGGGAGGGCCCACAATGAGCAGTTCTTC. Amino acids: CASSVEGTSGRAHNEQFF.

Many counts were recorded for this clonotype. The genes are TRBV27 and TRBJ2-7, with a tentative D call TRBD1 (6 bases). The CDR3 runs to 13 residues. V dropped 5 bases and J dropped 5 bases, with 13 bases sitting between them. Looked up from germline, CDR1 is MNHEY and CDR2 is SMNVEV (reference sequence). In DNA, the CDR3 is TGTGCCAGCAGTACAACAGGGTTCGACGAGCAGTACTTC. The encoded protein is CASSTTGFDEQYF.

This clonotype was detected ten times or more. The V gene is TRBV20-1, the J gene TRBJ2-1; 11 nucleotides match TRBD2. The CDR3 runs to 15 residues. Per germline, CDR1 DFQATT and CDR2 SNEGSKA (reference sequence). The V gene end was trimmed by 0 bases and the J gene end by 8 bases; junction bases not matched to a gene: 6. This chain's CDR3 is CSARDLAGGPYEQFF. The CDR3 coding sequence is TGCAGTGCTAGAGACTTAGCGGGAGGGCCCTATGAGCAGTTCTTC.

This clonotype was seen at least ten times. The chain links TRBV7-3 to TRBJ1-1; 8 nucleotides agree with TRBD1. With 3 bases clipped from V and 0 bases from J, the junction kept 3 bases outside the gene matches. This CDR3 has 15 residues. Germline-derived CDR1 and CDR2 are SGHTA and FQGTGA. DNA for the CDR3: TGTGCCAGCAGCTTGTCAGGGGGCATGAACACTGAAGCTTTCTTT. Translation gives CASSLSGGMNTEAFF.

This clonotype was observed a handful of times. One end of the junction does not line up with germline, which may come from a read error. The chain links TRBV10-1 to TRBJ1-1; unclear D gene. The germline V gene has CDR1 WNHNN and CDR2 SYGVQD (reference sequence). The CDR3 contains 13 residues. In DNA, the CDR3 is TGCGCCAGCAGTGAGGGAGGTTCTACTGGAGCTTTCTTT. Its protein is CASSEGGSTGAFF.

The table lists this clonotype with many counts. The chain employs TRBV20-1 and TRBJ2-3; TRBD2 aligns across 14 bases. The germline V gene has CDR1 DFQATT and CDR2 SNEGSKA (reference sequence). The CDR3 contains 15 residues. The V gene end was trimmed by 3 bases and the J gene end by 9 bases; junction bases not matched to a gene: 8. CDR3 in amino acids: CSASPGLAGVGTQYF. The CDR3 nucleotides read TGCAGTGCTAGTCCGGGACTAGCGGGAGTAGGGACGCAGTATTTT.

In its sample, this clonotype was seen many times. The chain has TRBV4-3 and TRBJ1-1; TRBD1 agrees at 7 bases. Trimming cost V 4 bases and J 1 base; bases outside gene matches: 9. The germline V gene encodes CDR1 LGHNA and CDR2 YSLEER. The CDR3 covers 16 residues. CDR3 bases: TGCGCCAGCAGCCTCACCCCGACAGGGAGGAACACTGAAGCTTTCTTT. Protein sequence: CASSLTPTGRNTEAFF.

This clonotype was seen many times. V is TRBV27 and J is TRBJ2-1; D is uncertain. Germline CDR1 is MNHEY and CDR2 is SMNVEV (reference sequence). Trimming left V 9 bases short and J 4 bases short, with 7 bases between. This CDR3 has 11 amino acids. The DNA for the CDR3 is TGTGCCAGTAGTAGATACAATGAGCAGTTCTTC. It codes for CASSRYNEQFF.

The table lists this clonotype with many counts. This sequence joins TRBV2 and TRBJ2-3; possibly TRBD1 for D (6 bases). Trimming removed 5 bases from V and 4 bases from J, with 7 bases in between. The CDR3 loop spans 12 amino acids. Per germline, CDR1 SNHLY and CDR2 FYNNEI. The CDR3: CASSKGADTQYF. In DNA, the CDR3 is TGTGCCAGCAGTAAGGGGGCAGATACGCAGTATTTT.

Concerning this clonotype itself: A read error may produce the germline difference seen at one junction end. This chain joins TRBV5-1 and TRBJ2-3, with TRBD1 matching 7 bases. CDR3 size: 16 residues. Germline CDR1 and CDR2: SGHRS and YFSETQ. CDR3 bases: TGTGCCAGCAGCACCTACTCCGGGACAGACACAGATACGCAGTATTTT. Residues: CASSTYSGTDTDTQYF.

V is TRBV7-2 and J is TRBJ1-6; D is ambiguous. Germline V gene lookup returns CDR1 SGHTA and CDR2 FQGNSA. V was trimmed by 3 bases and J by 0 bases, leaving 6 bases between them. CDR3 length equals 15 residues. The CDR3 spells CASSFSSSYNSPLHF. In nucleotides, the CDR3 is TGTGCCAGCAGCTTCTCCAGCTCCTATAATTCACCCCTCCACTTT.

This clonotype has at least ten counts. Written as DNA, the CDR3 is TGTGCCAGTAGTACGGACGGGGACGTAGAGCGTGAGCAGTTCTTC. Encoded protein: CASSTDGDVEREQFF. The chain is built from TRBV19 and TRBJ2-1; D could derive from TRBD1 or TRBD2 (5 bases each). V was cut by 4 bases and J by 9 bases, with 19 bases left in between. CDR1 LNHDA and CDR2 SQIVND come from the germline V gene (reference sequence). The CDR3 sequence is 15 residues long.

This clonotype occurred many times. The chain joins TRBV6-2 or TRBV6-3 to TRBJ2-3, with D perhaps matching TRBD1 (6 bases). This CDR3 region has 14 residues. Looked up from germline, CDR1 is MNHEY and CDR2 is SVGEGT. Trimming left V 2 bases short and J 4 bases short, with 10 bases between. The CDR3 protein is CASSYDGQSDTQYF. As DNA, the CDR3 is TGTGCCAGCAGTTACGATGGACAGTCAGATACGCAGTATTTT.

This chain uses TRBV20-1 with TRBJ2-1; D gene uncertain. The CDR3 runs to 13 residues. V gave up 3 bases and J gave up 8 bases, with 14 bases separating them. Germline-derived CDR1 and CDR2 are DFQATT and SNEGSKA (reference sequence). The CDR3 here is CSASTFALDEQFF. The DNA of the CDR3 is TGCAGTGCTAGTACGTTTGCTTTGGATGAGCAGTTCTTC.

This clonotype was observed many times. The CDR3 coding sequence is TGTGCCAGCTCACTCCTCGGTCAAGCAACTAATGAAAAACTGTTTTTT. The encoded protein is CASSLLGQATNEKLFF. This chain joins TRBV18 and TRBJ1-4; D unresolved. Germline CDR1 and CDR2: KGHSH and LQKENI. This CDR3 has 16 amino acids. V lost 4 bases and J lost 0, with 12 bases in between.

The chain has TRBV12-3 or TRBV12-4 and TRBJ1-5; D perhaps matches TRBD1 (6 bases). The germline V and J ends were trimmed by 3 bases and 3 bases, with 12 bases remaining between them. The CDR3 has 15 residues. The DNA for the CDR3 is TGTGCCAGCAGTTTGGGTCAGGGGCTCAATCAGCCCCAGCATTTT. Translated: CASSLGQGLNQPQHF.

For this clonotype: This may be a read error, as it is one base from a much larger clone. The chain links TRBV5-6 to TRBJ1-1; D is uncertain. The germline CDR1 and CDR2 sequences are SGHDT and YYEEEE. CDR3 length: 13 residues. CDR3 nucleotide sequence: TGTGCCAGCAGCTTGGGGAAGAACACTGAAGTTTTCTTT. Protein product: CASSLGKNTEVFF.

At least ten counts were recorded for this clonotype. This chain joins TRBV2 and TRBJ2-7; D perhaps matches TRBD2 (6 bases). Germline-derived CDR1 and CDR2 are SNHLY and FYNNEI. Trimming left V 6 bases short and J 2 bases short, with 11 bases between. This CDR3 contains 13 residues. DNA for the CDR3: TGTGCCAGCAGGGAGGGTTTAACCTACGAGCAGTACTTC. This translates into CASREGLTYEQYF.

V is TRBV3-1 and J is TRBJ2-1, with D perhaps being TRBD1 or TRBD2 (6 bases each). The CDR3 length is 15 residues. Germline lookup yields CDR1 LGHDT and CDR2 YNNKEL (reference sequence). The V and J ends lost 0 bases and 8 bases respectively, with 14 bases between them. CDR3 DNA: TGTGCCAGCAGCCAAGACGGGGGCAGGGACCATGAGCAGTTCTTC. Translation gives CASSQDGGRDHEQFF.